This is a list of T cell receptor beta chains from one sample in a study of beta chain features in type 1 diabetes. Produced via immunoSEQ multiplex PCR; TCRdb's table is partial and in-frame only. The sample lists just over 600,000 clones, 15% occurring once. Sequencing was performed on naive CD4+ T cells from blood. These receptors all come from a man aged 18 to 29 in good health. The CDR3 runs from the conserved cysteine through the conserved F or W. The D gene is left open where the match is weak. Size tells how often a clone was seen (once, few, many) or the class of an expanded clone, and some rows leave it out.

D: NA; size: NA; V: TRBV2; J: TRBJ1-6; CDR3: CATRDGKRPSPLHF; DNA: TGTGCCACCAGGGACGGAAAGCGCCCTTCACCCCTCCACTTT
D: NA; size: NA; V: TRBV13; J: TRBJ1-4; CDR3: CASSKGQTTNEKLFF; DNA: TGTGCCAGCAGCAAGGGACAAACAACTAATGAAAAACTGTTTTTT
D: NA; size: NA; V: TRBV7-9; J: TRBJ1-2; CDR3: CASSLQIKGYTF; DNA: TGTGCCAGCAGCTTACAGATCAAGGGCTACACCTTC
D: TRBD1; size: NA; V: TRBV7-2; J: TRBJ1-5; CDR3: CASSRQGRNQPQHF; DNA: TGTGCCAGCAGCCGACAGGGGCGCAATCAGCCCCAGCATTTT
D: TRBD1; size: NA; V: TRBV9; J: TRBJ1-1; CDR3: CASSARTGVNTEAFF; DNA: TGTGCCAGCAGCGCTCGGACAGGGGTGAACACTGAAGCTTTCTTT
D: NA; size: few; V: TRBV28; J: TRBJ2-2; CDR3: CASSVPDSNTGELFF; DNA: TGTGCCAGCAGCGTACCCGATTCGAACACCGGGGAGCTGTTTTTT
D: NA; size: NA; V: TRBV28; J: TRBJ2-3; CDR3: CASSLVPLITDTQYF; DNA: TGTGCCAGCAGTTTAGTCCCCCTAATCACAGATACGCAGTATTTT
D: TRBD2; size: NA; V: TRBV5-1; J: TRBJ2-1; CDR3: CASSPGTRDNEQFF; DNA: TGCGCCAGCAGCCCCGGGACTAGGGACAATGAGCAGTTCTTC
D: NA; size: NA; V: TRBV2; J: TRBJ1-3; CDR3: CASNPSGNTIYF; DNA: TGTGCCAGCAACCCCTCTGGAAACACCATATATTTT
D: NA; size: few; V: TRBV7-3; J: TRBJ2-1; CDR3: CASRRTVNNEQFF; DNA: TGTGCCAGCAGACGGACAGTCAACAATGAGCAGTTCTTC
D: TRBD1; size: NA; V: TRBV7-2; J: TRBJ2-7; CDR3: CASSLGRDSYEQYF; DNA: TGTGCCAGCAGCTTAGGCCGGGACAGCTACGAGCAGTACTTC
D: NA; size: NA; V: TRBV2; J: TRBJ2-7; CDR3: CASKRQTNEQYF; DNA: TGTGCCAGCAAACGACAGACTAACGAGCAGTACTTC
D: NA; size: NA; V: TRBV19; J: TRBJ1-6; CDR3: CASRDGGSSYNSPLHF; DNA: TGTGCCAGCCGGGACGGCGGTTCCTCCTATAATTCACCCCTCCACTTT
D: TRBD2; size: NA; V: TRBV10-3; J: TRBJ2-7; CDR3: CAIGTSGSYEQYF; DNA: TGTGCCATCGGCACTAGCGGGAGTTACGAGCAGTACTTC
D: NA; size: few; V: TRBV5-1; J: TRBJ1-2; CDR3: CASSLLQGDYGYTF; DNA: TGCGCCAGCAGCTTGTTACAGGGTGACTATGGCTACACCTTC
D: TRBD1; size: NA; V: TRBV4-1; J: TRBJ2-7; CDR3: CASSQAFGRGRGEQYF; DNA: TGCGCCAGCAGCCAAGCTTTCGGTAGGGGGCGAGGCGAGCAGTACTTC
D: NA; size: few; V: TRBV7-2; J: TRBJ1-1; CDR3: CASSSRTGNTEAFF; DNA: TGTGCCAGCAGCTCCCGGACGGGGAACACTGAAGCTTTCTTT
D: TRBD1; size: NA; V: TRBV14; J: TRBJ2-7; CDR3: CASSQDIWGQRSYEQYF; DNA: TGTGCCAGCAGCCAAGATATTTGGGGACAGAGGTCGTACGAGCAGTACTTC
D: NA; size: NA; V: TRBV30; J: TRBJ1-6; CDR3: CAWVRDSPLHF; DNA: TGTGCCTGGGTCCGGGATTCACCCCTCCACTTT
D: TRBD1; size: NA; V: TRBV13; J: TRBJ1-3; CDR3: CASSLGLNRGSGNTIYF; DNA: TGTGCCAGCAGCTTAGGCTTGAACAGGGGCTCTGGAAACACCATATATTTT
D: TRBD1; size: few; V: TRBV10-3; J: TRBJ1-4; CDR3: CAISESISGQGEKLFF; DNA: TGTGCCATCAGTGAGTCGATCTCCGGACAGGGGGAGAAACTGTTTTTT
D: NA; size: few; V: TRBV28; J: TRBJ2-3; CDR3: CASSLKAFGPDTQYF; DNA: TGTGCCAGCAGCCTAAAGGCATTCGGGCCAGATACGCAGTATTTT
D: NA; size: few; V: TRBV11-1; J: TRBJ1-1; CDR3: CASSLERGLEAFF; DNA: TGTGCCAGCAGCTTAGAGAGGGGACTTGAAGCTTTCTTT
D: TRBD1; size: few; V: TRBV19; J: TRBJ2-2; CDR3: CASSNRGHGELFF; DNA: TGTGCCAGTAGTAACAGGGGCCACGGGGAGCTGTTTTTT
D: NA; size: NA; V: TRBV15; J: TRBJ2-7; CDR3: CATSRDRRSRTYEQYF; DNA: TGTGCCACCAGCAGAGATCGAAGATCCAGGACCTACGAGCAGTACTTC
D: NA; size: NA; V: TRBV9; J: TRBJ2-1; CDR3: CASSAGISPNEQFF; DNA: TGTGCCAGCAGCGCCGGGATAAGCCCCAATGAGCAGTTCTTC
D: NA; size: few; V: TRBV11-2; J: TRBJ2-1; CDR3: CASSFSQANEQFF; DNA: TGTGCCAGCAGCTTTAGTCAGGCTAATGAGCAGTTCTTC
D: NA; size: few; V: TRBV14; J: TRBJ2-7; CDR3: CASSQDERTEQYF; DNA: TGTGCCAGCAGCCAAGACGAGCGGACAGAGCAGTACTTC
D: NA; size: NA; V: TRBV5-1; J: TRBJ1-1; CDR3: CASSSPGGHTEAFF; DNA: TGCGCCAGCAGCTCCCCGGGAGGCCACACTGAAGCTTTCTTT
D: NA; size: NA; V: TRBV7-9; J: TRBJ1-4; CDR3: CASSPKRGWDEKLFF; DNA: TGTGCCAGCAGCCCCAAGCGGGGGTGGGATGAAAAACTGTTTTTT
D: TRBD2; size: NA; V: TRBV9; J: TRBJ2-3; CDR3: CASRAGVGTDTQYF; DNA: TGTGCCAGCAGAGCGGGAGTGGGGACAGATACGCAGTATTTT
D: NA; size: few; V: TRBV6-5; J: TRBJ1-2; CDR3: CASRLFDSNYGYTF; DNA: TGTGCCAGCAGACTTTTCGACAGTAACTATGGCTACACCTTC
D: TRBD1; size: NA; V: TRBV7-3; J: TRBJ2-5; CDR3: CASSYTGQGAFETQYF; DNA: TGTGCCAGCAGCTACACTGGACAGGGGGCTTTTGAGACCCAGTACTTC
D: NA; size: NA; V: TRBV18; J: TRBJ2-3; CDR3: CASSPKTGRPDTQYF; DNA: TGTGCCAGCTCACCAAAGACAGGACGGCCAGATACGCAGTATTTT
D: NA; size: NA; V: TRBV7-3; J: TRBJ2-3; CDR3: CASSPGAGADTQYF; DNA: TGTGCCAGCAGCCCCGGGGCAGGGGCAGATACGCAGTATTTT
D: NA; size: few; V: TRBV30; J: TRBJ1-6; CDR3: CAWTGKYNSPLHF; DNA: TGTGCCTGGACCGGAAAGTATAATTCACCCCTCCACTTT
D: TRBD1; size: few; V: TRBV18; J: TRBJ1-5; CDR3: CASSPLQGGQPQHF; DNA: TGTGCCAGCTCACCACTCCAGGGGGGTCAGCCCCAGCATTTT
D: TRBD1; size: NA; V: TRBV19; J: TRBJ1-2; CDR3: CASREGQGGNYGYTF; DNA: TGTGCCAGTAGGGAGGGACAGGGTGGAAACTATGGCTACACCTTC
D: TRBD1; size: NA; V: TRBV25-1; J: TRBJ2-7; CDR3: CASLRDSSYEQYF; DNA: TGTGCCAGCCTCCGGGACAGTTCCTACGAGCAGTACTTC
D: TRBD2; size: NA; V: TRBV20-1; J: TRBJ2-7; CDR3: CSARGAGVQYF; DNA: TGCAGTGCTAGAGGGGCGGGGGTGCAGTACTTC
D: NA; size: few; V: TRBV5-4; J: TRBJ2-3; CDR3: CASSLGQTSTDTQYF; DNA: TGTGCCAGCAGCTTGGGCCAGACTAGCACAGATACGCAGTATTTT
D: TRBD1; size: NA; V: TRBV30; J: TRBJ1-4; CDR3: CAWKRTGGPANEKLFF; DNA: TGTGCCTGGAAAAGGACAGGGGGCCCAGCTAATGAAAAACTGTTTTTT
D: NA; size: NA; V: TRBV4-2; J: TRBJ1-2; CDR3: CASSQVALPLNYGYTF; DNA: TGTGCCAGCAGCCAAGTAGCCCTCCCCCTTAACTATGGCTACACCTTC
D: NA; size: NA; V: TRBV29-1; J: TRBJ2-7; CDR3: CSVGQINEQYF; DNA: TGCAGCGTTGGACAGATCAACGAGCAGTACTTC